This passage covers 15 T cell receptor beta chains from one sample sequenced in a study of T-cell memory formation after mild COVID-19. TCRdb reanalysed the 5' RACE reads using MiXCR and keeps one entry per CDR3 protein. Of about 430,000 distinct CDR3 sequences listed, roughly 26% are singletons. Material: PBMCs or a T cell subset sorted from them (not recorded which). The receptors stem from an adult woman who had mild COVID-19 (a few samples of this study predate the infection). Cell type and time point are not known.

This clonotype was counted between two and nine times. The chain uses TRBV15 and TRBJ2-1, with D tentatively TRBD1 (5 bases). The length of the CDR3 is 12 residues. Looked up from germline, CDR1 is LNHNV and CDR2 is YYDKDF (reference sequence). V was shortened by 3 bases and J by 7 bases, with 7 bases between the two germline ends. CDR3 nucleotide sequence: TGTGCCACCAGCAGCAGGGATAATGAGCAGTTCTTC. It specifies CATSSRDNEQFF.

This clonotype has a handful of counts. This sequence joins TRBV7-2 and TRBJ2-1; a possible D gene is TRBD2 (5 bases). The CDR3 is 15 amino acids. V was pared by 4 bases and J by 10 bases, with 20 bases between. Germline V gene sequence: CDR1 SGHTA, CDR2 FQGNSA. The CDR3 here is CASSSQLSGRGEQFF. CDR3 nucleotides: TGTGCCAGCAGCTCCCAGTTGAGCGGTCGAGGGGAGCAGTTCTTC.

The chain combines TRBV20-1 with TRBJ1-1; D perhaps matches TRBD1 (5 bases). The CDR3 totals 15 residues. Germline V gene data show CDR1 as DFQATT and CDR2 as SNEGSKA (reference sequence). Trimming pared 5 bases from V and 0 bases from J, leaving 16 bases between. The CDR3 region is CSAEIGGRVNTEAFF. CDR3 in DNA: TGCAGTGCTGAGATCGGGGGGAGAGTGAACACTGAAGCTTTCTTT.

This clonotype was seen only a few times. The CDR3 coding sequence is TGTGCCAGCAGCCCTGGCCTCCTACCACTGAGCCTAGATACGCAGTATTTT. Residues: CASSPGLLPLSLDTQYF. J is TRBJ2-3 and V is TRBV7-3; unclear D gene. The germline gives CDR1 SGHTA, CDR2 FQGTGA. V gave up 5 bases and J gave up 5 bases, with 23 bases separating them. This CDR3 comprises 17 residues.

The gene calls are TRBV5-1 and TRBJ2-3; D is uncertain. The germline gives CDR1 SGHRS, CDR2 YFSETQ. V lost 3 bases to trimming and J lost 4 bases, with 15 bases between them. The CDR3 has 15 residues. CDR3 bases: TGCGCCAGCAGCTCTCTAATGAGACGGTCAGATACGCAGTATTTT. The encoded protein is CASSSLMRRSDTQYF. Using reference TRBV5-1 and TRBJ2-3 for the parts outside the CDR3, the full variable domain is KAGVTQTPRYLIKTRGQQVTLSCSPISGHRSVSWYQQTPGQGLQFLFEYFSETQRNKGNFPGRFSGRQFSNSRSEMNVSTLELGDSALYLCASSSLMRRSDTQYFGPGTRLTVL.

The J gene is TRBJ1-2, the V gene TRBV18; tentatively, D is TRBD1 (5 bases). The CDR3 extends over 15 amino acids. The V and J ends lost 2 bases and 3 bases respectively, with 13 bases between them. Germline values: CDR1 KGHSH, CDR2 LQKENI. CDR3 sequence reads: CASSPSRDVHYGYTF. The DNA of the CDR3 is TGTGCCAGCTCACCATCCAGGGATGTTCACTATGGCTACACCTTC.

This clonotype appeared a few times. This chain links TRBV2 with TRBJ2-5; D may be TRBD2 (5 bases). Trimming removed 6 bases from V and 4 bases from J, with 12 bases in between. CDR3 size: 13 residues. Germline V CDR1 and CDR2: SNHLY, FYNNEI. CDR3 in amino acids: CASSSWTGETQYF. CDR3 nucleotide sequence: TGTGCCAGCAGCTCTTGGACTGGAGAGACCCAGTACTTC.

Only a few counts were recorded for this clonotype. This chain links TRBV29-1 with TRBJ2-1; 13 bases match TRBD2. Germline V lookup: CDR1 SQVTM, CDR2 ANQGSEA. After removal of 6 bases from V and 7 bases from J, the junction contained 6 bases not matched to a gene. The CDR3 is made up of 14 amino acids. CDR3 DNA: TGCAGCGTGCTGGGACTAGCGGGAACAAATGAGCAGTTCTTC. Translating it yields CSVLGLAGTNEQFF.

This clonotype was seen a handful of times. This chain connects TRBV23-1 to TRBJ1-2; D not resolved. TRBV23-1 is labeled an ORF, and its function is uncertain. V lost 5 bases to trimming and J lost 6 bases, with 4 bases between them. The CDR3 runs to 10 residues. CDR3 in DNA: TGCGCCAGCAGTAGTAATGGCTACACCTTC. It yields the protein CASSSNGYTF.

This chain's CDR3 is CASSEGQAGWDTQYF. The CDR3, as DNA: TGTGCCAGCAGTGAGGGACAGGCCGGATGGGATACGCAGTATTTT. The V gene is TRBV25-1, the J gene TRBJ2-3; TRBD1 matches 8 bases. V was pared by 3 bases and J by 6 bases, with 8 bases of the junction left unmatched. CDR3 length: 15 amino acids. Germline V gives CDR1 MGHDK, CDR2 SYGVNS.

The J gene is TRBJ1-1, the V gene TRBV14; tentative D call: TRBD1 (5 bases). The V end was cut by 4 bases, the J end by 2 bases, with 14 bases between. This CDR3 has 15 residues. Germline V gene lookup returns CDR1 SGHDN and CDR2 FVKESK. The CDR3 sequence: CASSPIQGRNTEAFF. In DNA, the CDR3 is TGTGCCAGCAGCCCCATCCAGGGCAGAAACACTGAAGCTTTCTTT. The full variable domain, in which reference TRBV14 and TRBJ1-1 provide the parts outside the CDR3, is EAGVTQFPSHSVIEKGQTVTLRCDPISGHDNLYWYRRVMGKEIKFLLHFVKESKQDESGMPNNRFLAERTGGTYSTLKVQPAELEDSGVYFCASSPIQGRNTEAFFGQGTRLTVV.

The V call is TRBV6-5, the J call TRBJ2-1; D perhaps matches TRBD1 (5 bases). Germline V lookup: CDR1 MNHEY, CDR2 SVGAGI. The CDR3 spans 13 residues. V was cut by 6 bases and J by 3 bases, with 9 bases left in between. CDR3 amino acids: CASRVGDYNEQFF. CDR3 DNA: TGTGCCAGCAGGGTAGGGGACTACAATGAGCAGTTCTTC.

This sequence joins TRBV12-3 or TRBV12-4 and TRBJ2-1; 13 bases map to TRBD2. The CDR3 is made up of 18 amino acids. The junction had 9 bases not matched to a gene; V was cut back by 6 bases and J by 1 base. CDR3 in amino acids: CASRSTSGRGGSYNEQFF. The CDR3 coding sequence is TGTGCCAGCAGATCAACTAGCGGGAGGGGGGGTTCCTACAATGAGCAGTTCTTC.

In its sample, this clonotype was seen a few times. The chain joins TRBV7-3 to TRBJ1-1, with TRBD1 matching 8 bases. In germline, CDR1 is SGHTA, CDR2 FQGTGA. V dropped 5 bases and J dropped 8; count of bases not matched to a gene: 7. The CDR3 extends over 13 amino acids. In DNA, the CDR3 is TGTGCCAGCAGCGCTCAGGGGGCCAGGGAAGCTTTCTTT. Translated: CASSAQGAREAFF.

This clonotype was counted only a few times. This chain links TRBV20-1 with TRBJ2-5; 12 bases fit TRBD2. V trimming: 3 bases; J trimming: 4 bases; junction bases outside the gene matches: 6. The CDR3 extends over 15 amino acids. Germline values: CDR1 DFQATT, CDR2 SNEGSKA (reference sequence). CDR3 in DNA: TGCAGTGCTAGCGGCAGACTAGCGGGAGCAGAGACCCAGTACTTC. Its translation is CSASGRLAGAETQYF.